These 2 T cell receptor beta chains were all obtained from the same sample, sequenced in a study of blood T cell repertoires in COVID-19. TCRdb's copy holds only in-frame clones and misses some; the assay was immunoSEQ multiplex PCR. The data contain around 160,000 clones, 75% to 90% of them seen just once; the ten biggest clones take up around 15%. Sequencing used peripheral blood. The receptors were gathered from a man aged 18 to 29 with COVID-19, enrolled during active disease.

The V gene is TRBV9, the J gene TRBJ2-6; the match to TRBD1 covers 7 bases. Trimming cost V 4 bases and J 2 bases; bases outside gene matches: 15. Germline lookup yields CDR1 SGDLS and CDR2 YYNGEE. The CDR3 has 19 residues. This CDR3 reads CASSLPGQRTPAGANVLTF. CDR3 bases: TGTGCCAGCAGCCTCCCGGGACAGCGCACTCCCGCTGGGGCCAACGTCCTGACTTTC.

The chain recombines TRBV7-9 with TRBJ2-5; the match to TRBD1 covers 8 bases. The CDR3 is 15 residues long. The germline V gene encodes CDR1 SEHNR and CDR2 FQNEAQ (reference sequence). Losses at the gene ends were 4 bases for V and 1 base for J; bases not matched to a gene: 5. The CDR3 DNA reads TGTGCCAGCAGCTCCCTGGGGACAGGCCAAGAGACCCAGTACTTC. Translating gives CASSSLGTGQETQYF.